One and the same sample provided the 17 T cell receptor beta chains below, sequenced in a study of T cell responses to AZD1222 COVID-19 vaccine. Produced via immunoSEQ multiplex PCR; TCRdb's table is partial and in-frame only. The sample comprises roughly 150,000 clones, around 90% of which are singletons, and 5% rests with the top ten. This specimen was peripheral blood, taken on day 0 of AZD1222 vaccination. The receptors were sampled from an adult in good health.

The chain is built from TRBV6-5 and TRBJ2-7; D is uncertain. Germline V gene data show CDR1 as MNHEY and CDR2 as SVGAGI. V was clipped by 6 bases and J by 0 bases, with 15 bases between them. This CDR3 has 15 amino acids. The CDR3, as DNA: TGTGCCAGCAGACAACCACTATCCTACTCCTACGAGCAGTACTTC. This gives the protein CASRQPLSYSYEQYF.

DNA for the CDR3: TGTGCCAGCAGCGGAGGCACAGATACGCAGTATTTT. This gives the protein CASSGGTDTQYF. V usage is TRBV7-9 and J usage is TRBJ2-3, with D hard to call. Looked up from germline, CDR1 is SEHNR and CDR2 is FQNEAQ (reference sequence). The CDR3 contains 12 residues. The V end lost 5 bases, the J end lost 1 base, and 4 bases lay between the germline ends.

This chain uses TRBV19 with TRBJ2-7; no definite D call. V lost 1 base and J lost 7, with 11 bases in between. The length of the CDR3 is 13 residues. Per germline, CDR1 LNHDA and CDR2 SQIVND (reference sequence). CDR3 amino acids: CASSIGTATEQYF. For the CDR3, the DNA is TGTGCCAGTAGTATAGGTACAGCCACGGAGCAGTACTTC.

This clone was counted a few times. This sample includes further DNA sequences coding for the same CDR3. V usage is TRBV19 and J usage is TRBJ2-1, with a tentative D call TRBD1 (5 bases). The V and J ends lost 1 base and 2 bases respectively, with 9 bases between them. The CDR3 sequence is 15 residues long. Germline-derived CDR1 and CDR2 are LNHDA and SQIVND (reference sequence). CDR3 region: CASSIVLGPYNEQFF. The DNA of the CDR3 is TGTGCCAGTAGTATAGTCCTGGGGCCCTACAATGAGCAGTTCTTC.

V usage is TRBV6-5 and J usage is TRBJ2-5; no firm D call. The ends were cut back, 2 bases at V and 7 bases at J, with 8 bases in the middle. The germline V gene encodes CDR1 MNHEY and CDR2 SVGAGI. CDR3 size: 12 residues. CDR3 in DNA: TGTGCCAGCAGTTACCCTCCCGGGACCCAGTACTTC. Translating gives CASSYPPGTQYF.

The chain joins TRBV3-1 (or the pseudogene TRBV3-2) to TRBJ2-3; either TRBD1 or TRBD2 may fit D (5 bases each). The V and J ends lost 1 base and 0 bases respectively, with 11 bases between them. The CDR3 spans 16 residues. Germline assignment: CDR1 LGHDT and CDR2 YNNKEL (reference sequence). CDR3 amino acids: CASSQVSGASTDTQYF. CDR3 bases: TGTGCCAGCAGCCAAGTGTCCGGGGCTAGCACAGATACGCAGTATTTT.

This chain joins TRBV6-2 or TRBV6-3 and TRBJ1-1; TRBD1 aligns across 7 bases. Trimming removed 4 bases from V and 10 bases from J; junction bases left unmatched: 9. Germline V gene data show CDR1 as MNHEY and CDR2 as SVGEGT. This CDR3 region has 13 residues. Here the CDR3 reads CASSFRTGKRAFF. CDR3 DNA sequence: TGTGCCAGCAGTTTCAGGACAGGCAAAAGAGCTTTCTTT.

This sequence joins TRBV5-5 and TRBJ2-5; 9 bases match TRBD2. V trimming: 4 bases; J trimming: 4 bases; junction bases outside the gene matches: 23. Germline CDR1 SGHKS, CDR2 YYEKEE (reference sequence). The CDR3 length is 20 residues. Here the CDR3 reads CASSPRAVAGDRIRVETQYF. The CDR3 DNA reads TGTGCCAGCAGCCCCAGAGCGGTAGCGGGAGACCGGATAAGGGTAGAGACCCAGTACTTC. The whole variable domain, filled in from reference TRBV5-5 and TRBJ2-5, reads DAGVTQSPTHLIKTRGQQVTLRCSPISGHKSVSWYQQVLGQGPQFIFQYYEKEERGRGNFPDRFSARQFPNYSSELNVNALLLGDSALYLCASSPRAVAGDRIRVETQYFGPGTRLLVL.

V usage is TRBV28 and J usage is TRBJ1-5, with D possibly being TRBD1 (5 bases). V lost 4 bases and J lost 5, with 9 bases in between. CDR3 size: 13 residues. CDR1 is MDHEN, CDR2 SYDVKM, per germline. This CDR3 reads CASSSGAYQPQHF. The CDR3, as DNA: TGTGCCAGCAGTTCCGGGGCCTATCAGCCCCAGCATTTT.

CDR3 sequence (DNA): TGTGCCAGCAGTTTACGGGGTCCGGGATCCTACGAGCAGTACTTC. It codes for CASSLRGPGSYEQYF. This chain uses TRBV28 with TRBJ2-7; D may be TRBD2 (5 bases). Per germline, CDR1 MDHEN and CDR2 SYDVKM. The V gene lost 2 bases and the J gene lost 1 base, with 12 bases spanning the gap. The CDR3 length is 15 residues.

The chain carries TRBV7-3 and TRBJ2-3; 11 bases fit TRBD2. Germline CDR1 is SGHTA and CDR2 is FQGTGA. J lost 2 bases, V lost 5 bases, and 6 bases had no gene match. The length of the CDR3 is 16 residues. In DNA, the CDR3 is TGTGCCAGCAGCGCGGGACTAGCGGTTAACACAGATACGCAGTATTTT. Encoded protein: CASSAGLAVNTDTQYF.

The chain carries TRBV6-2 or TRBV6-3 and TRBJ2-7; the match to TRBD1 covers 7 bases. The germline CDR1 and CDR2 sequences are MNHEY and SVGEGT. The CDR3 covers 11 residues. With V trimmed by 4 bases and J by 11 bases, 5 bases remained unmatched. The CDR3 here is CASSWGQNEYF. CDR3 DNA: TGTGCCAGCAGTTGGGGACAGAATGAGTACTTC.

V usage is TRBV10-1 and J usage is TRBJ2-7; TRBD2 aligns across 10 bases. Per the germline V gene, CDR1 is WNHNN and CDR2 is SYGVQD (reference sequence). Trimming at V came to 6 bases and at J to 5 bases, leaving 7 bases not matched to a gene. The CDR3 extends over 14 amino acids. The CDR3 spells CASSASGSRHEQYF. The CDR3 DNA follows: TGCGCCAGCAGCGCTAGCGGGAGCCGCCACGAGCAGTACTTC.

The rearrangement links TRBV7-2 to TRBJ1-4; 7 bases align to TRBD1. V gave up 5 bases and J gave up 0 bases; unmatched junction bases: 15. Germline CDR1 SGHTA, CDR2 FQGNSA. The CDR3 has 19 amino acids. The CDR3 region is CASSQKGQKIRATNEKLFF. Written as DNA, the CDR3 is TGTGCCAGCAGCCAGAAGGGACAGAAAATACGGGCAACTAATGAAAAACTGTTTTTT.

The chain has TRBV27 and TRBJ1-3; the D is unclear. Trimming stripped 6 bases from V and 0 bases from J, with 15 bases between. The CDR3 consists of 16 residues. Germline CDR1 is MNHEY and CDR2 is SMNVEV (reference sequence). CDR3 protein: CASRPSGRFSGNTIYF. The DNA for the CDR3 is TGTGCCAGCAGGCCCTCTGGCAGGTTCTCTGGAAACACCATATATTTT.

The genes are TRBV11-3 and TRBJ1-1, with TRBD1 identical over 10 bases. The CDR3 runs to 18 residues. Germline V CDR1 and CDR2: SGHNT, YENEEA. With 3 bases clipped from V and 5 bases from J, the junction kept 15 bases outside the gene matches. The CDR3 nucleotides read TGTGCCAGCAGCTTTCGCGGACAGGGGGGCAGACAAGGGACTGAAGCTTTCTTT. Translating it yields CASSFRGQGGRQGTEAFF.

The chain links TRBV4-1 to TRBJ2-7; 8 positions agree with TRBD2. Germline values: CDR1 MGHRA, CDR2 YSYEKL. J lost 4 bases, V lost 1 base, and 9 bases had no gene match. This CDR3 has 16 residues. This CDR3 reads CASSQVNSGTFYEQYF. The CDR3 region has the DNA TGCGCCAGCAGCCAAGTGAATAGCGGGACGTTTTACGAGCAGTACTTC.